The clone carrying this T cell receptor beta chain was observed a handful of times. A much larger clone is a single base away; this may be a read error. Germline V lookup: CDR1 SGHTA, CDR2 FQGNSA. The V end was cut by 4 bases, the J end by 11 bases, with 26 bases between. The CDR3 length is 16 residues. PCR was performed a second time for roughly 7 to 11 cycles using a sample-barcoded 5' primer and a J-beta primer mix. TCRdb itself ran the 5' RACE reads through MiXCR, one entry per CDR3 protein. The table has 850,000 to 950,000 distinct CDR3 sequences, about 28% seen once; the top ten hold around a sixth. This sample is drawn from a study of blood T cells in healthy people across ages.

The sequenced sample was blood. V and J are TRBV7-2 and TRBJ2-5, with a tentative D call TRBD2 (5 bases). This receptor was taken from a woman of 80 years or more in good health. The CDR3 region is CASSWKKRLLYNEQYF. CDR3 nucleotide sequence: TGTGCCAGCAGCTGGAAGAAGCGACTATTATACAATGAGCAGTACTTC.